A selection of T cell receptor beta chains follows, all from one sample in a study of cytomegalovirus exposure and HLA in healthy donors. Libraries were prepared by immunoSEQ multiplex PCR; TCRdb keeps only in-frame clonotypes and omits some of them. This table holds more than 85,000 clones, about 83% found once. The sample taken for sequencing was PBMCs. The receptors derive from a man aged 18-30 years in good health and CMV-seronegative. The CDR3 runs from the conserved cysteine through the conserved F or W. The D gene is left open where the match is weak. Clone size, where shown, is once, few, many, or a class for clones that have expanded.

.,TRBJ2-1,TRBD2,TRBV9,CASSPPGLAINEQFF,TGTGCCAGCAGCCCGCCGGGACTAGCGATCAATGAGCAGTTCTTC
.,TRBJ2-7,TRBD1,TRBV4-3,CASSQSEGARSYEQYF,TGCGCCAGCAGCCAGAGTGAGGGGGCTCGCTCCTACGAGCAGTACTTC
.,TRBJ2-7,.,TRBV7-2,CASSLQAGQTYEQYF,TGTGCCAGCAGCTTGCAAGCGGGACAAACCTACGAGCAGTACTTC
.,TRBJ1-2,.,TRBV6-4,CASSEESGANYGYTF,TGTGCCAGCAGTGAGGAGTCTGGCGCTAACTATGGCTACACCTTC
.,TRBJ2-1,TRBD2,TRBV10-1,CASSELVAGTYNEQFF,TGCGCCAGCAGTGAGCTGGTAGCGGGAACTTACAATGAGCAGTTCTTC
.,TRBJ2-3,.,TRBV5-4,CASSSPARSTDTQYF,TGTGCCAGCAGCTCCCCAGCGCGGAGCACAGATACGCAGTATTTT
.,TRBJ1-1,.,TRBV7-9,CASSRGAGSGSTEAFF,TGTGCCAGCAGCCGGGGGGCAGGTTCCGGGAGCACTGAAGCTTTCTTT
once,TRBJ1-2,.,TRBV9,CASSAPMVHGYTF,TGTGCCAGCAGCGCTCCTATGGTACATGGCTACACCTTC
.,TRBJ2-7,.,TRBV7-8,CASSLDGEGLPSYEQYF,TGTGCCAGCAGCTTAGATGGTGAGGGTCTACCCTCCTACGAGCAGTACTTC
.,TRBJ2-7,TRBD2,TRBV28,CASSLLLAGVGHEQYF,TGTGCCAGCAGTTTACTCTTGGCGGGAGTAGGGCACGAGCAGTACTTC
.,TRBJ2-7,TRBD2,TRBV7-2,CASSYLAVWEQYF,TGTGCCAGCAGCTATCTAGCGGTCTGGGAGCAGTACTTC
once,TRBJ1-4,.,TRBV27,CASSLSSGVEKLFF,TGTGCCAGCAGTTTATCGTCGGGTGTTGAAAAACTGTTTTTT
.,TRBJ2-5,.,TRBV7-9,CASRPERAGETQYF,TGTGCCAGCAGACCGGAACGGGCGGGGGAGACCCAGTACTTC
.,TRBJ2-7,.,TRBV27,CASSLRGQTYEQYF,TGTGCCAGCAGTTTAAGAGGGCAGACCTACGAGCAGTACTTC
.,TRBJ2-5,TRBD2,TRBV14,CASSQGQLAGRETQYF,TGTGCCAGCAGCCAAGGCCAGCTAGCGGGAAGAGAGACCCAGTACTTC
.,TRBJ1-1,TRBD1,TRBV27,CASRLQGGTEAFF,TGTGCCAGCAGGCTACAGGGGGGGACTGAAGCTTTCTTT
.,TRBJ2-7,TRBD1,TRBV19,CASSVPKGTGSYEQYF,TGTGCCAGTAGTGTCCCTAAGGGGACAGGGTCCTACGAGCAGTACTTC